This record covers a single T cell receptor (beta chain). This entry is derived from a study of blood T cell repertoires in COVID-19. For the study at large: Acute and convalescent COVID-19 specimens originated in the United States, Italy and Spain.

Original processing methods: Reference gene primer amplification in the assay estimated nucleated cell counts. The method was immunoSEQ multiplex PCR; TCRdb's version includes in-frame clones alone and lacks a portion of them. The DNA gave D and trimming, while V, J and clone size come from that table. Here the sample spans over 40,000 clones, 85% to 90% being singletons. The CDR3 runs 14 residues. Germline CDR1 and CDR2: MNHEY and SVGAGI. V lost 5 bases and J 3 bases, leaving 13 bases between the germline ends. V and J are TRBV6-5 and TRBJ2-5; D may be TRBD1 (6 bases). Material for sequencing was peripheral blood. This receptor was taken from a man older than 75 with active COVID-19. The CDR3 region is CASSRAGTKETQYF. For the CDR3, the DNA is TGTGCCAGCAGTAGAGCTGGGACAAAAGAGACCCAGTACTTC.